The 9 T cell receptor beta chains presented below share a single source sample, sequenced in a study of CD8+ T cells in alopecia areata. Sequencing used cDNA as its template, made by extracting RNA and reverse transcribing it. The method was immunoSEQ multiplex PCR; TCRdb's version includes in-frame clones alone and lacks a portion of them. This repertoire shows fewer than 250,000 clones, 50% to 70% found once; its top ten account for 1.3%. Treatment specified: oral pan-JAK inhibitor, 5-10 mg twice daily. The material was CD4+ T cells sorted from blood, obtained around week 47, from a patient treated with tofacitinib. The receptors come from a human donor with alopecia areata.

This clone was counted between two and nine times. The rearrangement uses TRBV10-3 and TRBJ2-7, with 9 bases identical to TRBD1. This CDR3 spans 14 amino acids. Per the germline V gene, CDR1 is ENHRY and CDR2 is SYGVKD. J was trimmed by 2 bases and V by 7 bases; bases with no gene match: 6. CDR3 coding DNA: TGTGCCATCAACGAGGGGACAGGGCCCTACGAGCAGTACTTC. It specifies CAINEGTGPYEQYF.

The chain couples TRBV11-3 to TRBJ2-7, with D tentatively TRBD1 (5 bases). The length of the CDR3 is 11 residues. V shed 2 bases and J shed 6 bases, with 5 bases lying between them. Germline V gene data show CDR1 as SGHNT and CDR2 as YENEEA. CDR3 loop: CASSLRGEQYF. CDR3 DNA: TGTGCCAGCAGCTTAAGGGGCGAGCAGTACTTC. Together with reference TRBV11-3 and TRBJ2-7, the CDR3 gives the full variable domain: EAGVVQSPRYKIIEKKQPVAFWCNPISGHNTLYWYLQNLGQGPELLIRYENEEAVDDSQLPKDRFSAERLKGVDSTLKIQPAELGDSAVYLCASSLRGEQYFGPGTRLTVT.

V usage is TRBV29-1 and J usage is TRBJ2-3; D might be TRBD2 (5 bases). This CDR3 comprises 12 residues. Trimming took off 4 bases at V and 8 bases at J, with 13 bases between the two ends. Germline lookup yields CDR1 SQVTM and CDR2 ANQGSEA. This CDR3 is CSVGREGPTQYF. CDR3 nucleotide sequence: TGCAGCGTTGGTCGGGAAGGGCCTACGCAGTATTTT.

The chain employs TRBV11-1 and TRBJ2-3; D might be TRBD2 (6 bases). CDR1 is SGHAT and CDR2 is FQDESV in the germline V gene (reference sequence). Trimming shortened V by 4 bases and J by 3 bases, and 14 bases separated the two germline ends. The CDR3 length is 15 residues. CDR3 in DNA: TGTGCCAGCAGCTGGGGAGGACTAACTACAGATACGCAGTATTTT. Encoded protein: CASSWGGLTTDTQYF. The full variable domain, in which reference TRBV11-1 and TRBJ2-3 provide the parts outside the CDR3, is EAEVAQSPRYKITEKSQAVAFWCDPISGHATLYWYRQILGQGPELLVQFQDESVVDDSQLPKDRFSAERLKGVDSTLKIQPAELGDSAMYLCASSWGGLTTDTQYFGPGTRLTVL.

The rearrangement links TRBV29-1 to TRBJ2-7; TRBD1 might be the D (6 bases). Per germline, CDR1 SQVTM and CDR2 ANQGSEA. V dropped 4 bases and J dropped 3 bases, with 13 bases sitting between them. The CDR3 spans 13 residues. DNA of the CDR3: TGCAGCGTTGTCCAAGGGGGTCACTACGAGCAGTACTTC. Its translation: CSVVQGGHYEQYF.

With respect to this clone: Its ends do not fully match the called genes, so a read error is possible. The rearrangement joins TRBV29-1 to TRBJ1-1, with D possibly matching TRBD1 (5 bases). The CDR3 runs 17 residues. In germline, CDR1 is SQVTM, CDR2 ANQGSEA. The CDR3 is CSVPGTVSIQMNAEAFF. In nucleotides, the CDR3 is TGCAGCGTCCCCGGGACGGTTAGTATACAGATGAACGCTGAAGCTTTCTTT.

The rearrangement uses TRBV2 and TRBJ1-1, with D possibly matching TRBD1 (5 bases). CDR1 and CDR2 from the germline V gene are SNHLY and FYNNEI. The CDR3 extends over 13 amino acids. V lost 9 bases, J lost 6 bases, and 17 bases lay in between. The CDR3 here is CASLGARVPEAFF. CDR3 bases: TGTGCCAGTCTCGGGGCCCGAGTCCCTGAAGCTTTCTTT.

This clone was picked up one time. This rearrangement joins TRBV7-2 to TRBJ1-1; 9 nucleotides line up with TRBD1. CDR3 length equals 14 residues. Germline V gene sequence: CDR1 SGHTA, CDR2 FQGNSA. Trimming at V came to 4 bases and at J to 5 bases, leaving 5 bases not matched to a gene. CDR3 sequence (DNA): TGTGCCAGCAGCTCGGGACAGGGAGTGACTGAAGCTTTCTTT. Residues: CASSSGQGVTEAFF. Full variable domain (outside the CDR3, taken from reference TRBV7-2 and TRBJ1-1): GAGVSQSPSNKVTEKGKDVELRCDPISGHTALYWYRQSLGQGLEFLIYFQGNSAPDKSGLPSDRFSAERTGGSVSTLTIQRTQQEDSAVYLCASSSGQGVTEAFFGQGTRLTVV.

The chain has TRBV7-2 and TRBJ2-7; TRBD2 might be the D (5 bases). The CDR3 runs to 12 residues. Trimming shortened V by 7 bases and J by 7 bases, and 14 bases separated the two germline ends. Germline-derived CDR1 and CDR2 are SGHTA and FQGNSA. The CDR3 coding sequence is TGTGCCAGCAACCTGGGTACGGGGGAGCAGTACTTC. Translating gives CASNLGTGEQYF.